This T cell receptor beta chain came from a study of cytomegalovirus exposure and HLA in healthy donors. Study conclusions and caveats: In a later analysis, V- and J-gene trimming of beta chains associated with a DCLRE1C missense variant, replicated independently. Later on, an analysis tied under 20,000 TCR beta sequences to HLA alleles at 0.05 false discovery rate. Listed as cytomegalovirus-associated were over 150 TCR beta chains.

Per germline, CDR1 MNHEY and CDR2 SVGAGI. The CDR3 sequence is 14 residues long. The junction had 8 bases not matched to a gene; V was cut back by 8 bases and J by 3 bases. The PCR contained 60 Vbeta and 13 Jbeta primers. Profiling relied on immunoSEQ multiplex PCR, and the TCRdb table lists in-frame clones only, not all of them. This sample has under 170,000 clones, with about 60% found just once. Everyone who donated was a healthy bone marrow donor. A note on this clone: Its target is unknown.

This TCR came from an older woman in good health and CMV-seropositive. Material for sequencing was PBMCs. This chain joins TRBV6-5 and TRBJ2-7, with 9 bases that match TRBD2. The CDR3 nucleotides read TGTGCCAGCTACCCCAGCGGGAGGTTCTACGAGCAGTACTTC. Protein: CASYPSGRFYEQYF.